The 21 T cell receptor beta chains below were found in one sample sequenced in a study of T cell clonotyping in hematopoietic cell transplantation. Time point in this sample: recipient sample about 28 days before transplant, after cytoreduction. Using immunoSEQ multiplex PCR, the repertoire was profiled, and TCRdb retains in-frame clones only, with some absent. Seen here are fewer than 50,000 clones, approximately 90% observed once, and the top ten hold under 6.5%. The source was peripheral blood mononuclear cells, collected before stem cell transplant. All receptors come from a man aged 55 to 69 with biphenotypic leukemia. Some clones in this sample may be carry-over from other donors' samples.

This rearrangement joins TRBV2 to TRBJ2-5, with 7 bases lining up with TRBD1. This CDR3 is built from 13 residues. V was clipped by 7 bases and J by 2 bases; unmatched bases: 4. Germline CDR1 and CDR2: SNHLY and FYNNEI. CDR3 amino acids: CASKGGWQETQYF. In nucleotides, the CDR3 is TGTGCCAGCAAAGGGGGCTGGCAAGAGACCCAGTACTTC. Full variable domain (missing parts from reference TRBV2 and TRBJ2-5): EPEVTQTPSHQVTQMGQEVILRCVPISNHLYFYWYRQILGQKVEFLVSFYNNEISEKSEIFDDQFSVERPDGSNFTLKIRSTKLEDSAMYFCASKGGWQETQYFGPGTRLLVL.

The CDR3 nucleotides read TGTGCCTGGAGTGCGATGGCGGGAGGGCAGGGTGAGCAGTTCTTC. It encodes CAWSAMAGGQGEQFF. This chain links TRBV30 with TRBJ2-1; 9 bases line up with TRBD2. Germline CDR1 is GTSNPN and CDR2 is SVGIG (reference sequence). This CDR3 is 15 amino acids long. V lost 1 base and J lost 9; bases outside the gene matches: 10.

This rearrangement joins TRBV11-1 to TRBJ1-4, with unresolved D. The germline CDR1 and CDR2 sequences are SGHAT and FQDESV (reference sequence). This CDR3 comprises 17 residues. Trimming took off 5 bases at V and 1 base at J, with 17 bases between the two ends. The CDR3 coding sequence is TGTGCCAGCAGCCCCACGGGAAACCCTGGAACTAATGAAAAACTGTTTTTT. Protein product: CASSPTGNPGTNEKLFF.

The chain couples TRBV4-1 to TRBJ1-1; D may be TRBD1 (5 bases). The length of the CDR3 is 15 residues. V was pared by 3 bases and J by 1 base, with 12 bases between. Germline loops: CDR1 MGHRA, CDR2 YSYEKL. As DNA, the CDR3 is TGCGCCAGCAGCCAGTTGGGACGGAGGAACACTGAAGCTTTCTTT. It yields the protein CASSQLGRRNTEAFF.

CDR3: CASSPKTGTDTQYF. CDR3 sequence (DNA): TGTGCCAGCAGCCCCAAAACAGGGACAGATACGCAGTATTTT. The chain joins TRBV11-2 to TRBJ2-3; D is perhaps TRBD1 (6 bases). Trimming shortened V by 5 bases and J by 3 bases, and 12 bases separated the two germline ends. Germline CDR1 and CDR2: SGHAT and FQNNGV. The CDR3 spans 14 residues. The complete variable domain, with remaining parts taken from reference TRBV11-2 and TRBJ2-3, reads EAGVAQSPRYKIIEKRQSVAFWCNPISGHATLYWYQQILGQGPKLLIQFQNNGVVDDSQLPKDRFSAERLKGVDSTLKIQPAKLEDSAVYLCASSPKTGTDTQYFGPGTRLTVL.

The chain links TRBV6-5 to TRBJ2-1; the match to TRBD2 covers 7 bases. CDR1 is MNHEY and CDR2 is SVGAGI in the germline V gene. This CDR3 has 12 amino acids. Trimming cost V 7 bases and J 7 bases; bases outside gene matches: 4. This CDR3 reads CASTNGGNEQFF. DNA for the CDR3: TGTGCCAGCACCAACGGGGGGAATGAGCAGTTCTTC.

J is TRBJ1-1 and V is TRBV2, with D possibly being TRBD1 (6 bases). Deletions cut 6 bases from V and 8 bases from J, with 13 bases between. Germline values: CDR1 SNHLY, CDR2 FYNNEI. The CDR3 loop spans 12 amino acids. CDR3 sequence (DNA): TGTGCCAGCAGCCGCGGGGGCCGAGAAGCTTTCTTT. Encoded protein: CASSRGGREAFF.

This clone was found once. The V gene is TRBV11-1, the J gene TRBJ1-2, with 9 bases aligning to TRBD1. Trimming removed 3 bases from V and 7 bases from J; junction bases left unmatched: 6. Germline loops: CDR1 SGHAT, CDR2 FQDESV (reference sequence). This CDR3 region has 14 residues. The CDR3 here is CASSFNRGRSGYTF. CDR3 DNA sequence: TGTGCCAGCAGCTTCAACAGGGGGCGAAGTGGCTACACCTTC.

The chain couples TRBV28 to TRBJ1-5; D is unclear. The CDR3 is 16 amino acids. CDR1 MDHEN and CDR2 SYDVKM come from the germline V gene. Trimming took 0 bases from V and 5 from J, leaving 14 bases between them. The CDR3, as DNA: TGTGCCAGCAGTTTATGGTTTGCGACACGCGATCAGCCCCAGCATTTT. Translating it yields CASSLWFATRDQPQHF.

The V gene is TRBV2, the J gene TRBJ2-5; no definite D call. The CDR3 has 12 amino acids. The V gene's germline CDR1 is SNHLY and CDR2 FYNNEI. Deletions cut 6 bases from V and 9 bases from J, with 14 bases between. The CDR3 protein is CASSDGYWAQYF. The DNA for the CDR3 is TGTGCCAGCAGCGACGGATACTGGGCCCAGTACTTC.

This chain joins TRBV28 and TRBJ2-7; perhaps TRBD1 as D (5 bases). Germline V lookup: CDR1 MDHEN, CDR2 SYDVKM. V lost 5 bases, J lost 4 bases, and 9 bases lay in between. The CDR3 spans 12 residues. The CDR3 coding sequence is TGTGCCAGCAGTGGCTACAGGTACGAGCAGTACTTC. As protein: CASSGYRYEQYF.

The chain joins TRBV30 to TRBJ1-2; a possible D gene is TRBD1 (5 bases). Trimming pared 4 bases from V and 5 bases from J, leaving 17 bases between. The CDR3 loop spans 14 amino acids. Germline CDR1 is GTSNPN and CDR2 is SVGIG (reference sequence). This chain's CDR3 is CAWKEPGEGYGYTF. The DNA for the CDR3 is TGTGCCTGGAAAGAACCCGGGGAGGGGTATGGCTACACCTTC.

CDR3 bases: TGTGCCAGCAGTCTCAGGGGGCTGACCTACAATGAGCAGTTCTTC. Translating gives CASSLRGLTYNEQFF. J is TRBJ2-1 and V is TRBV6-6; 8 bases fit TRBD1. Looked up from germline, CDR1 is MNHNY and CDR2 is SVGAGI (reference sequence). With V trimmed by 5 bases and J by 2 bases, 5 bases remained unmatched. CDR3 size: 15 residues.

The CDR3 DNA reads TGCGCCAGCAGCCAACAACAGAGAGACACTGAAGCTTTCTTT. This sequence encodes CASSQQQRDTEAFF. The chain joins TRBV4-1 to TRBJ1-1; no reliable D call. Germline V gene lookup returns CDR1 MGHRA and CDR2 YSYEKL. This CDR3 comprises 14 residues. The germline V and J ends were trimmed by 2 bases and 3 bases, with 10 bases remaining between them.

The rearrangement uses TRBV11-2 and TRBJ1-2; 7 bases line up with TRBD1. J gave up 8 bases and V 4 bases, and 16 bases lay outside the gene matches. The CDR3 contains 16 residues. Germline V gene lookup returns CDR1 SGHAT and CDR2 FQNNGV. CDR3 loop: CASSYPGTARPGGYTF. CDR3 DNA: TGTGCCAGCAGCTATCCCGGGACAGCGCGCCCTGGGGGCTACACCTTC.

The rearrangement joins TRBV5-1 to TRBJ1-4; no clear D gene. The V end was cut by 0 bases, the J end by 8 bases, with 11 bases between. Looked up from germline, CDR1 is SGHRS and CDR2 is YFSETQ. The CDR3 loop spans 14 amino acids. CDR3 DNA sequence: TGCGCCAGCAGCTTGGACACCGTGTCGGAAAAACTGTTTTTT. Protein sequence: CASSLDTVSEKLFF.

V is TRBV6-9 and J is TRBJ1-2; D is unclear. The germline CDR1 and CDR2 sequences are MNHGY and SVAAGI. Trimming took off 11 bases at V and 5 bases at J, with 15 bases between the two ends. This CDR3 region has 12 residues. CDR3 nucleotides: TGTGCCGGCTCAGTTACTTGGTATGGCTACACCTTC. This gives the protein CAGSVTWYGYTF.

The gene calls are TRBV5-1 and TRBJ1-2; no definite D call. Germline-derived CDR1 and CDR2 are SGHRS and YFSETQ. V lost 7 bases, J lost 3 bases, and 13 bases lay in between. The CDR3 spans 13 residues. CDR3 nucleotides: TGCGCCAGCCACGACGGGGTTGACTATGGCTACACCTTC. Translation: CASHDGVDYGYTF.

This clone appeared once. This rearrangement joins TRBV9 to TRBJ2-1, with D unclear. The CDR3 has 16 residues. The germline CDR1 and CDR2 sequences are SGDLS and YYNGEE. V lost 2 bases to trimming and J lost 0 bases, with 12 bases between them. The CDR3 DNA reads as TGTGCCAGCAGCGTCGCCCTAATCAGCTCCTACAATGAGCAGTTCTTC. The encoded protein is CASSVALISSYNEQFF.

This clone was counted once. The V and J genes are TRBV28 and TRBJ2-7, with a possible D match to TRBD2 (6 bases). The CDR3 totals 15 residues. V was clipped by 2 bases and J by 0 bases, with 11 bases between them. The germline CDR1 and CDR2 sequences are MDHEN and SYDVKM. CDR3 bases: TGTGCCAGCAGTTTAGGGGGAGGTGGCTCCTACGAGCAGTACTTC. This gives the protein CASSLGGGGSYEQYF.

V gene TRBV29-1 combines with J gene TRBJ1-2; 8 bases agree with TRBD1. The V gene's germline CDR1 is SQVTM and CDR2 ANQGSEA. V shed 6 bases, J shed 6 bases, and the junction held 6 bases outside the gene matches. The CDR3 consists of 12 residues. For the CDR3, the DNA is TGCAGCGTATTGGACAGGGCGAATGGCTACACCTTC. It yields the protein CSVLDRANGYTF.